This T cell receptor (beta chain) was identified in a study of naive and memory T cell subsets. Both TRBC1 and TRBC2 were covered by a beta constant-region primer of two equimolar oligonucleotides. TCRdb called the UMI-ligation and nested PCR reads again in MiXCR, with one record for every CDR3 protein. The data hold tens of thousands of distinct CDR3 sequences, with 13% observed a single time. Many counts were recorded for this clonotype. The sample comprised central memory CD4+ T cells from blood. The sequence derives from a human donor in good health.

The CDR3 is CSVRVIGGGLGEQFF. Here the CDR3 DNA reads TGCAGCGTTCGGGTGATAGGGGGGGGGTTGGGTGAGCAGTTCTTC. The chain links TRBV29-1 to TRBJ2-1, with D possibly matching TRBD2 (7 bases). Germline V gene lookup returns CDR1 SQVTM and CDR2 ANQGSEA. V was shortened by 5 bases and J by 9 bases, with 23 bases between the two germline ends. This CDR3 spans 15 amino acids.